One and the same sample provided the 25 T cell receptor beta chains below, sequenced in a study of human T cells and chemical hapten exposure. Each CDR3 protein gets one entry after TCRdb re-called the RACE reads with MiXCR. The profile shows some 80,000 distinct CDR3 sequences, about 11% of them singletons. Time point here: patch test 1, 2 weeks after DPC sensitization. Treatment reported: therapeutic diphenylcyclopropenone sensitization with weekly scalp DPC. Sequences were derived from whole blood, sampled in connection with sensitization to the hapten diphenylcyclopropenone (DPC). The receptor set was obtained from a woman in her fifties or sixties with alopecia areata. Some clones in this sample may be carry-over from other donors' samples.

This clonotype has ten or more counts. The chain is built from TRBV7-9 and TRBJ2-3; D not certain. This CDR3 is 13 amino acids long. Germline assignment: CDR1 SEHNR and CDR2 FQNEAQ (reference sequence). V gave up 2 bases and J gave up 2 bases, with 5 bases separating them. The CDR3 DNA sequence: TGTGCCAGCAGCTTACAGGTCACAGATACGCAGTATTTT. It yields the protein CASSLQVTDTQYF.

This clonotype was seen ten or more times. V is TRBV12-3 or TRBV12-4 and J is TRBJ2-2; D ambiguous. V shed 3 bases and J shed 7 bases, with 3 bases lying between them. The CDR3 runs to 11 residues. The CDR3 region is CASSFYGELFF. For the CDR3, the DNA is TGTGCCAGCAGTTTTTACGGGGAGCTGTTTTTT.

This rearrangement joins TRBV6-5 to TRBJ2-5, with 8 bases identical to TRBD2. This CDR3 has 17 amino acids. The V gene's germline CDR1 is MNHEY and CDR2 SVGAGI. J lost 7 bases, V lost 6 bases, and 19 bases had no gene match. CDR3 protein: CASSLAGLSGGSATQYF. The CDR3, as DNA: TGTGCCAGCAGCCTCGCGGGGTTAAGCGGGGGATCTGCGACCCAGTACTTC.

The chain combines TRBV20-1 with TRBJ2-3; 8 bases map to TRBD2. The CDR3 is 16 residues long. The J segment lost 5 bases and the V segment lost 6 bases, leaving 16 bases of the junction unmatched. Germline values: CDR1 DFQATT, CDR2 SNEGSKA (reference sequence). As DNA, the CDR3 is TGCAGTGCCCCTCCCGGTAGCGGGGCCCGTGGAGATACGCAGTATTTT. As protein: CSAPPGSGARGDTQYF.

This clonotype was recorded at least ten times. This rearrangement joins TRBV4-1 to TRBJ2-5; D may be TRBD1 (5 bases). The CDR3 covers 14 residues. The ends were cut back, 0 bases at V and 8 bases at J, with 13 bases in the middle. Germline assignment: CDR1 MGHRA and CDR2 YSYEKL. The CDR3 DNA is TGCGCCAGCAGCCAAGAGCAAGGGGTAGGCACCCAGTACTTC. Its translation is CASSQEQGVGTQYF.

This clonotype was seen only a few times. The CDR3 spells CSVVVGSYNEQFF. The CDR3 DNA reads TGCAGCGTTGTTGTAGGCTCCTACAATGAGCAGTTCTTC. This chain uses TRBV29-1 with TRBJ2-1; the D is unclear. The CDR3 spans 13 residues. The V gene lost 4 bases and the J gene lost 0 bases, with 7 bases spanning the gap. Germline assignment: CDR1 SQVTM and CDR2 ANQGSEA.

The gene calls are TRBV12-3 or TRBV12-4 and TRBJ1-5; 10 nucleotides agree with TRBD1. The J segment lost 3 bases and the V segment lost 6 bases, leaving 5 bases of the junction unmatched. This CDR3 comprises 15 residues. As DNA, the CDR3 is TGTGCCAGCAGGACGGGACAGGGGAACAATCAGCCCCAGCATTTT. Translation: CASRTGQGNNQPQHF.

This clonotype was picked up a small number of times. This rearrangement joins TRBV5-6 to TRBJ1-5; 9 positions agree with TRBD1. Per germline, CDR1 SGHDT and CDR2 YYEEEE. This CDR3 contains 15 residues. V was pared by 4 bases and J by 4 bases, with 6 bases of the junction left unmatched. CDR3 DNA: TGTGCCAGCAGCCCGGGGACAGGGCCAAATCAGCCCCAGCATTTT. Its translation: CASSPGTGPNQPQHF.

The table lists this clonotype with a few counts. This rearrangement joins TRBV6-2 or TRBV6-3 to TRBJ2-2, with 9 bases identical to TRBD1. The CDR3 has 15 residues. Per the germline V gene, CDR1 is MNHEY and CDR2 is SVGEGT. V lost 2 bases to trimming and J lost 4 bases; unmatched junction nucleotides: 2. This chain's CDR3 is CASSYDRGSTGELFF. CDR3 DNA sequence: TGTGCCAGCAGTTACGACAGGGGGAGCACCGGGGAGCTGTTTTTT.

This clonotype was seen a handful of times. The rearrangement links TRBV5-6 to TRBJ1-2, with D possibly matching TRBD1 (6 bases). Germline CDR1 is SGHDT and CDR2 is YYEEEE. V was pared by 4 bases and J by 3 bases, with 19 bases between. This CDR3 has 16 amino acids. The DNA of the CDR3 is TGTGCCAGCAGCCTCATGGGACATCTTCTGGACTATGGCTACACCTTC. It codes for CASSLMGHLLDYGYTF.

At least ten counts were recorded for this clonotype. This chain joins TRBV15 and TRBJ2-1, with TRBD2 matching 8 bases. CDR1 is LNHNV, CDR2 YYDKDF, per germline (reference sequence). The CDR3 loop spans 16 amino acids. The V segment lost 0 bases and the J segment 4 bases; nucleotides outside the gene matches: 5. CDR3 region: CATSRDAVAGYNEQFF. The DNA for the CDR3 is TGTGCCACCAGCAGAGATGCGGTAGCGGGGTACAATGAGCAGTTCTTC.

This clonotype was detected many times. The chain combines TRBV7-9 with TRBJ2-1; 11 positions match TRBD2. Germline assignment: CDR1 SEHNR and CDR2 FQNEAQ (reference sequence). Trimming took 7 bases from V and 4 from J; bases not matched to a gene: 6. This CDR3 region has 15 residues. The CDR3 DNA sequence: TGTGCCAGCACTCTAGCGGGAGGCTATTACAATGAGCAGTTCTTC. This gives the protein CASTLAGGYYNEQFF. Drawing the rest from reference TRBV7-9 and TRBJ2-1, the complete variable domain is DTGVSQNPRHKITKRGQNVTFRCDPISEHNRLYWYRQTLGQGPEFLTYFQNEAQLEKSRLLSDRFSAERPKGSFSTLEIQRTEQGDSAMYLCASTLAGGYYNEQFFGPGTRLTVL.

The chain uses TRBV29-1 and TRBJ2-1; a possible D gene is TRBD2 (5 bases). CDR1 and CDR2 from the germline V gene are SQVTM and ANQGSEA. The CDR3 sequence is 14 residues long. V lost 6 bases and J lost 4, with 16 bases in between. The CDR3 here is CSVMGSSKYNEQFF. Written as DNA, the CDR3 is TGCAGCGTCATGGGGTCTAGCAAGTACAATGAGCAGTTCTTC.

This clonotype was detected ten times or more. The chain is built from TRBV2 and TRBJ1-4, with unresolved D. Germline CDR1 and CDR2: SNHLY and FYNNEI. The CDR3 runs 17 residues. The germline V and J ends were trimmed by 6 bases and 0 bases, with 17 bases remaining between them. CDR3 residues: CASSPELQIATNEKLFF. CDR3 in DNA: TGTGCCAGCAGCCCCGAGCTACAGATTGCAACTAATGAAAAACTGTTTTTT.

This clonotype occurred many times. The junction differs from germline at one of its ends, possibly a read error. The chain carries TRBV19 and TRBJ1-5; D remains ambiguous. CDR3 length: 14 residues. Germline CDR1 LNHDA, CDR2 SQIVND (reference sequence). CDR3 amino acids: CASSLEYSNQPQHF. CDR3 nucleotide sequence: TGTGCCAGTAGTTTAGAATATAGCAATCAGCCCCAGCATTTT.

The chain recombines TRBV20-1 with TRBJ2-1; D remains ambiguous. Germline V gives CDR1 DFQATT, CDR2 SNEGSKA (reference sequence). The CDR3 length is 14 residues. V was trimmed by 6 bases and J by 6 bases, leaving 18 bases between them. The CDR3 spells CSALPRFPLNEQFF. The CDR3 DNA sequence: TGCAGTGCCCTCCCTAGATTTCCACTCAATGAGCAGTTCTTC.

This clonotype was seen many times. The V and J genes are TRBV28 and TRBJ2-3, with D perhaps given as TRBD1 or TRBD2 (5 bases each). CDR3 length: 15 amino acids. V was shortened by 3 bases and J by 6 bases, with 16 bases between the two germline ends. CDR1 and CDR2 from the germline V gene are MDHEN and SYDVKM. In DNA form, the CDR3 reads TGTGCCAGCAGTTTGACCCCAGGGAGCCTGGATACGCAGTATTTT. It codes for CASSLTPGSLDTQYF.

The V gene is TRBV19, the J gene TRBJ1-2; no reliable D call. CDR3 length: 15 residues. V shed 3 bases and J shed 0 bases, with 11 bases lying between them. Germline V gives CDR1 LNHDA, CDR2 SQIVND (reference sequence). The CDR3 region has the DNA TGTGCCAGTAGTATCCAGCTCCAATCTAACTATGGCTACACCTTC. It specifies CASSIQLQSNYGYTF.

This clonotype appeared many times. The chain employs TRBV28 and TRBJ2-7, with no clear D. The V end was cut by 2 bases, the J end by 0 bases, with 8 bases between. Germline CDR1 and CDR2: MDHEN and SYDVKM. This CDR3 comprises 14 residues. In nucleotides, the CDR3 is TGTGCCAGCAGTTTAGTGGCTGCCTCCTACGAGCAGTACTTC. Protein: CASSLVAASYEQYF.

This clonotype has at least ten counts. The CDR3 DNA follows: TGCAGCGCCATGGACAGGAACACTGAAGCTTTCTTT. Protein sequence: CSAMDRNTEAFF. The chain combines TRBV29-1 with TRBJ1-1; tentatively, D is TRBD1 (6 bases). Germline V CDR1 and CDR2: SQVTM, ANQGSEA. The CDR3 length is 12 residues. V lost 7 bases, J lost 1 base, and 10 bases lay in between.

The V and J genes are TRBV4-2 and TRBJ1-5, with unresolved D. This CDR3 is built from 13 residues. Germline CDR1 LGHNA, CDR2 YNFKEQ. The V and J ends lost 1 base and 5 bases respectively, with 6 bases between them. CDR3 loop: CASSQVADQPQHF. The CDR3 nucleotides read TGTGCCAGCAGCCAAGTCGCGGATCAGCCCCAGCATTTT.

This clonotype occurred a few times. This chain links TRBV18 with TRBJ2-3, with D hard to call. CDR1 and CDR2 from the germline V gene are KGHSH and LQKENI. The CDR3 has 15 amino acids. V shed 5 bases and J shed 0 bases, with 12 bases lying between them. The CDR3, as DNA: TGTGCCAGCTCAGTAAGGACGGCTAGCACAGATACGCAGTATTTT. It specifies CASSVRTASTDTQYF.

This clonotype was counted only a few times. A much larger clonotype is one base distant, so this may be a read error. The CDR3 DNA is TGTGCCAGCAGCCTTCCACGGGGCATAGATACGCAGTATTTT. It codes for CASSLPRGIDTQYF. This sequence joins TRBV7-9 and TRBJ2-3; D may match TRBD1 or TRBD2 (5 bases each). V lost 5 bases and J 5 bases, leaving 14 bases between the germline ends. Looked up from germline, CDR1 is SEHNR and CDR2 is FQNEAQ (reference sequence). This CDR3 comprises 14 residues.

V usage is TRBV28 and J usage is TRBJ2-7, with TRBD1 matching over 10 bases. The CDR3 has 15 amino acids. Trimming removed 1 base from V and 2 bases from J; junction bases left unmatched: 2. The germline CDR1 and CDR2 sequences are MDHEN and SYDVKM. This CDR3 is CASSLFGTGAYEQYF. CDR3 in DNA: TGTGCCAGCAGTTTATTTGGGACAGGGGCCTACGAGCAGTACTTC.

This clonotype showed up many times. The V call is TRBV4-3, the J call TRBJ2-3; D is undetermined. The V end was cut by 0 bases, the J end by 0 bases, with 7 bases between. This CDR3 has 15 amino acids. Germline V gene lookup returns CDR1 LGHNA and CDR2 YSLEER. In DNA form, the CDR3 reads TGCGCCAGCAGCCAAGATGACTCCAGCACAGATACGCAGTATTTT. This codes for CASSQDDSSTDTQYF.